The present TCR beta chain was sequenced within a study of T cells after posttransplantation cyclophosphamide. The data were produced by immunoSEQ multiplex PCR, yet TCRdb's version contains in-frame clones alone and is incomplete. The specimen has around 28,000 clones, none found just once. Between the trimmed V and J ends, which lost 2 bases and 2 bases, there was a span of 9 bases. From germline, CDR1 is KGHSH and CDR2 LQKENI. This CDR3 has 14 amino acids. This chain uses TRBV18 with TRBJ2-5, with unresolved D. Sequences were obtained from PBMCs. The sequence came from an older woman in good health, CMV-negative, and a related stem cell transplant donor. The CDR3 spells CASSPGPKQETQYF. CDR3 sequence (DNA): TGTGCCAGCTCACCAGGGCCGAAACAAGAGACCCAGTACTTC.